This T cell receptor (beta chain) was found in a study of OX40 agonist ivuxolimab in advanced cancers. About the research overall: Averaging 60 years in age, with a range of about 20 to 90, the cohort was approximately 87% male.

This clone was observed a few times. Generated by immunoSEQ multiplex PCR, the TCRdb table keeps only in-frame clones and is missing some. The sample has around 50,000 clones, 83% seen once. The starting material was CD4+ or CD8+ T cells sorted from blood, obtained in a trial of the OX40 agonist ivuxolimab. The source is an adult with an advanced solid tumor such as melanoma, head and neck, liver or kidney cancer.

The CDR3 DNA follows: TGTGCCAGCAAACTGTATCCAAACAATGAGCAGTTCTTC. Translated, it gives CASKLYPNNEQFF. This rearrangement joins TRBV6-1 to TRBJ2-1; no firm D call. Germline V CDR1 and CDR2: MNHNS, SASEGT. Trimming took off 7 bases at V and 5 bases at J, with 12 bases between the two ends. This CDR3 spans 13 amino acids.